This T cell receptor beta chain was retrieved from a study of cytomegalovirus exposure and HLA in healthy donors (dated by TCRdb to about 2017). Looking at the study overall: An earlier analysis of approximately 590 of the donors reported approximately 300 Gb of sequence data and some 120 million unique TCR beta sequences from some 180 million T cells. Roughly 300 gigabases of sequencing data and around 80 million unique TCR sequences made up an early release that covered nearly 650 HLA-typed donors. Using immunosequencing, the study profiled T cell repertoires from some 670 subjects and related those repertoires to cytomegalovirus serostatus. All discovery cohort repertoires had been generated using a single sequencing platform. HLA typing included class I and class II loci at four-digit resolution. To predict cytomegalovirus infection status, the study brought together high-throughput TCR immunosequencing, statistical association of individual TCRs with disease status, and machine learning. On average, 235,054 unique TCR beta nucleotide sequences were sequenced per donor among 398 genotyped donors of the cohort, with about 17% of those sequences being non-productive. A later genetic analysis used genome-wide SNP genotypes for about 55% of the 666 donors, treating that subset as a discovery cohort. The genetic ancestry cluster associated with self-reported Caucasian donors included roughly 84% of the 398 genotyped donors. A later analysis re-examined previously published TCR beta repertoires from several hundred donors and added high-resolution HLA genotyping to investigate patterns of TCR occurrence. To decide whether each TCR beta V gene segment behaved as functional or pseudogenic, an earlier analysis of fewer than 750 of the donors relied on high-throughput TCR beta sequencing. Rather than drawing on any new phenotypic data, the later analysis identified candidate immune exposures from TCR beta sequences and the way those sequences occurred across donors. Typing coverage varied by locus: about 620-630 donors for A, B, C, DRB1 and DQB1; approximately 500 for DQA1; more than 600 for DPA1; approximately 450 for DPB1. The study was designed to test whether signatures of past pathogen exposure could be identified by cataloging public T cell receptors. Because of strong linkage in the cohort, roughly five DR-DQ haplotypes were treated as single units for association and clustering. Donor age, sex, ethnicity and CMV serostatus were collected together with the repertoire data. A separate validation cohort of about 110 different subjects was used in addition to the roughly 670-subject first cohort.

Study-wide findings and limitations: In a later genetic analysis, fewer N-insertions in productive TCRs were reported among donors in an Asian-associated ancestry cluster than the approximately 670-donor mean. Assigning TCR associations to individual alleles was difficult when HLA alleles, especially DR and DQ, strongly co-occurred. A cluster of highly shared sequence variants was judged likely to represent a technical artifact of the sequencing pipeline. According to a later analysis, parvovirus B19, influenza, CMV and Epstein-Barr virus appeared linked to several top co-occurrence clusters. HLA typing was unavailable for some donors at each locus, so association tests used only the typed subset. For the cohort, immune exposure information was limited to CMV serostatus. Correlated functional status among segregating V segments might reflect linkage disequilibrium, but an unknown experimental factor could not be ruled out. A later analysis found that HLA-associated TCR beta chains were more clonally expanded and had lower generation probabilities than equally common non-associated chains. At a false discovery rate of 0.05, a later analysis linked roughly 17,000 TCR beta sequences to specific HLA alleles. In both the original and validation cohorts, the classifier was reported to diagnose cytomegalovirus status with high specificity and sensitivity. In a later analysis, TCR association rates were found to vary across HLA loci, with the most associated TCRs seen for DRB1 alleles and the fewest for HLA-C alleles. A later analysis found that most CMV-associated TCR beta chains appeared HLA-restricted, with HLA associations seemingly driven largely by CMV exposure. Roughly uniform sequencing depth across donors was assumed in presence/absence analyses, although this assumption may not hold. Across donors, most TCR sequences were observed very rarely, whereas some public TCRs were present in many individuals. An earlier analysis of some 590 of the donors showed that most TCR beta V segments appeared in productive rearrangements either about 87% or about 30% of the time, which broadly matched IMGT annotations. Three of the identified cytomegalovirus-associated TCR beta chains were confirmed in vitro to be specific for cytomegalovirus antigens. The cohort was sequenced for TCR beta chains only, and without alpha or paired-chain data the features that could be detected were limited. A further reported finding was that TCR beta sequences accurately predicted the HLA-A and HLA-B alleles for most subjects in the first cohort. The 87-base-pair reads could not distinguish some IMGT-functional V segments, including TRBV6-2 and TRBV6-3, so those segments were excluded. Because counts were too low, about 15 rarely observed V segments, including chromosome 9 orphons, were left out of the earlier analysis of about 500 of the donors. The study gave a list of about 170 TCR beta chains associated with cytomegalovirus. The authors suggested that the approach could potentially be extended to other disease states and immunological phenotypes. In a later genetic analysis, a missense DCLRE1C variant was associated with V-gene and J-gene trimming of TCR beta chains, and the association was replicated in an independent cohort.

The germline V gene provides CDR1 SNHLY and CDR2 FYNNEI. Trimming takes 5 bases from V and 5 bases from J, and the germline ends sit 13 bases apart. Reading from cysteine to phenylalanine, the CDR3 counts 15 amino acids. The only DNA kept is the CDR3, 45 bases in frame from the first base. Receptor libraries were prepared by the immunoSEQ multiplex PCR assay. The multiplex PCR relied on a mix of 60 forward primers for TCR Vbeta segments and 13 reverse primers for TCR Jbeta segments. Amplification of the CDR3 region of rearranged TCR beta genes was performed with a multiplex PCR assay on genomic DNA. On the Illumina HiSeq System, the amplified TCR beta libraries were sequenced as 87-base-pair reads. The study's own analysis went as follows. In a later analysis, tens of millions of unique TCR beta chains were counted across the approximately 640 repertoires, and roughly 9.9 million of these chains were shared by at least two donors. A nearest-neighbor algorithm error-corrected the raw reads and collapsed the reads into unique sequences, merging closely related sequences to remove PCR and sequencing errors. V, D and J gene segments were assigned by aligning CDR3 sequences to IMGT reference sequences. For a sequence to be retained, at least a six-nucleotide match to both a V gene segment and a J gene segment was required. A rearrangement counted as productive if the CDR3 had no stop codons and remained in frame with V and J, and every other rearrangement counted as non-productive. CDR3 was defined by IMGT convention, running from the second conserved V-encoded cysteine to the conserved J-encoded phenylalanine. The earlier analysis of approximately 500 of the donors excluded sequences that lacked an unambiguous match to a single V gene segment. In an earlier analysis of a few hundred of the donors, V segments were called functional above 56.7% productive rearrangements and were called segregating when the between-donor standard deviation exceeded 5%. To diagnose cytomegalovirus status from the catalog of TCR beta chain sequences, a statistical classification framework was built. A later analysis assigned V and J genes by comparing TCR nucleotide sequences with IMGT/GENE-DB human TR gene sequences. Using the TCRdist pipeline, a later analysis assigned CDR3 sequences along with most-parsimonious VDJ recombination scenarios. In a later analysis, each TCR beta chain was defined by its CDR3 amino acid sequence together with its V-gene family, and reads lacking a unique V-gene family were excluded. In a later analysis, nearly 600 highly shared, low-generation-probability nucleotide sequences were removed to address suspected cross-contamination and a sequencing artifact. In a later analysis, a clonal expansion index was calculated for each public chain from normalized within-repertoire ranks of inferred template counts. In a later analysis, generation probabilities were computed with a VDJ recombination model fitted to out-of-frame rearrangements, and the resulting probabilities were checked against IGoR. In a later analysis, hypergeometric tests were used to score TCR-TCR, TCR-HLA and TCR-CMV co-occurrence, with a repertoire-size bias correction applied to TCR pairs. A later analysis estimated false discovery rates by permuting HLA or CMV assignments 20 times. In a later analysis, co-occurring TCRs were grouped using DBSCAN, with TCRdist sequence similarity added in when clustering inside HLA-allele-positive subsets. Repertoires with fewer than 30,000 or more than 120,000 public chains were left out of co-occurrence clustering, as were several repertoires with anomalous nucleotide sharing. TCRdb holds this immuneACCESS table with in-frame rearrangements only. Some clones are missing; in checked studies, unresolved V genes explain under half, and the rest has no known cause. The D gene and trimming were derived from the DNA, and the V and J assignments and clone size from that table. A total of some 65,000 clones appear in this sample, approximately 82% of them only once. The ten top clones hold approximately 20% of the sample.

The cohort was made up of roughly 670 healthy bone marrow donors. Cohort members were all nominally healthy when sampled, although unrecorded immune exposures were likely present. The donor tested CMV seropositive, placing the donor among the approximately 310 seropositive members of the cohort. A peripheral blood sample was collected from each donor, and TCR beta sequencing was performed on peripheral blood mononuclear cells. The Qiagen DNeasy Blood Extraction Kit was used to extract genomic DNA from the blood cell samples. Of note for this clone: Its antigen is still unknown. No per-base quality is available; no much larger clone lies one base away.

The sample was PBMCs. This sequence originates from a woman aged 40 to 50 in good health and CMV-seropositive. The sequence joins TRBV2 to TRBJ1-6; confidence is insufficient to name the D gene. The DNA is as follows: TGTGCCAGCAGTCCCCAGTCAAAAAATAATTCACCCCTCCACTTT. Its coded protein is CASSPQSKNNSPLHF.